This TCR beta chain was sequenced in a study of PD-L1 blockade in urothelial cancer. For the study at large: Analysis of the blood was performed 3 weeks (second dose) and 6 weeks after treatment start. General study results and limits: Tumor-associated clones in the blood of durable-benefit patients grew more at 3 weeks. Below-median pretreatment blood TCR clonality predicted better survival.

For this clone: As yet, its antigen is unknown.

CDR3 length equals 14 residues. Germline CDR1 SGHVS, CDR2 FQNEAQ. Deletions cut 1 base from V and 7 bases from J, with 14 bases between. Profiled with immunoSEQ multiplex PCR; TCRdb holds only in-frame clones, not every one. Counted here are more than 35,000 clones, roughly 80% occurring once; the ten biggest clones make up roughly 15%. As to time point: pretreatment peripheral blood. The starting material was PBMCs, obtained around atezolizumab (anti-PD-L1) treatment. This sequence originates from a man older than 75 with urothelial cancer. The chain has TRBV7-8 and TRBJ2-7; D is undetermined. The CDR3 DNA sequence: TGTGCCAGCAGCTTAGATTCTTTGCCTACGGAGCAGTACTTC. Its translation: CASSLDSLPTEQYF.